This passage covers 29 T cell receptor beta chains from one sample sequenced in a study of OX40 agonist ivuxolimab in advanced cancers. Data came from immunoSEQ multiplex PCR; TCRdb stores just in-frame clones and leaves some out. This sample has about 78,000 clones, with roughly 84% found just once. Specimen: CD4+ or CD8+ T cells sorted from blood, collected in a trial of the OX40 agonist ivuxolimab. The receptors stem from an adult with an advanced solid tumor such as melanoma, head and neck, liver or kidney cancer.

This sequence joins TRBV10-1 and TRBJ2-7, with a weak D call TRBD2 (5 bases). The V and J ends lost 3 bases and 2 bases respectively, with 8 bases between them. The CDR3 sequence is 13 residues long. Germline loops: CDR1 WNHNN, CDR2 SYGVQD (reference sequence). The CDR3 region has the DNA TGCGCCAGCAGTGAATCGGGGACCTACGAGCAGTACTTC. Translating it yields CASSESGTYEQYF.

The chain has TRBV6-6 and TRBJ1-5, with 8 bases matching TRBD1. Unmatched junction bases numbered 4, after V lost 5 bases and J lost 4 bases. The germline V gene encodes CDR1 MNHNY and CDR2 SVGAGI (reference sequence). The CDR3 spans 14 residues. CDR3: CASSRTGPNQPQHF. CDR3 nucleotide sequence: TGTGCCAGCAGTAGGACAGGGCCAAATCAGCCCCAGCATTTT.

The chain recombines TRBV2 with TRBJ2-5; no clear D gene. The tail of the sequence fits TRBJ2-7 better, so the J call may be wrong. CDR1 SNHLY and CDR2 FYNNEI come from the germline V gene. The CDR3 extends over 15 amino acids. The CDR3 reads CASSQTVVGFYEQYF. Written as DNA, the CDR3 is TGTGCCAGCAGCCAGACGGTAGTGGGGTTCTACGAGCAGTACTTC.

This clone was seen once. The rearrangement joins TRBV6-1 to TRBJ2-1; D not certain. The CDR3 sequence is 11 residues long. Trimming cost V 8 bases and J 2 bases, with 4 bases left between them. Germline V gene sequence: CDR1 MNHNS, CDR2 SASEGT. The DNA for the CDR3 is TGTGCCAGCCTGGCCTACAATGAGCAGTTCTTC. Translating gives CASLAYNEQFF.

The rearrangement joins TRBV5-4 to TRBJ1-2; the D is unclear. The CDR3 runs 13 residues. V was cut by 2 bases and J by 4 bases, with 9 bases left in between. Germline CDR1 is SGHNT and CDR2 is YYREEE (reference sequence). CDR3 amino acids: CASSFGKSYGYTF. The CDR3 DNA is TGTGCCAGCAGCTTTGGTAAGAGCTATGGCTACACCTTC.

J is TRBJ1-5 and V is TRBV5-1, with no clear D. V lost 0 bases and J 1 base, leaving 8 bases between the germline ends. In germline, CDR1 is SGHRS, CDR2 YFSETQ. This CDR3 contains 15 residues. DNA of the CDR3: TGCGCCAGCAGCTTGGAAGGGTTCAGCAATCAGCCCCAGCATTTT. It specifies CASSLEGFSNQPQHF.

The chain carries TRBV7-6 and TRBJ2-1; either TRBD1 or TRBD2 may fit D (5 bases each). The CDR3 has 14 residues. V was cut by 5 bases and J by 5 bases, with 13 bases left in between. From germline, CDR1 is SGHVS and CDR2 FNYEAQ. CDR3 DNA sequence: TGTGCCAGCAGCCCCCGCACGGGACACAATGAGCAGTTCTTC. As protein: CASSPRTGHNEQFF.

The CDR3 nucleotides read TGCGCCAGCAGCCAGGGTATGAACACTGAAGCTTTCTTT. This gives the protein CASSQGMNTEAFF. J is TRBJ1-1 and V is TRBV4-1, with D unclear. V lost 3 bases, J lost 0 bases, and 5 bases lay in between. Germline loops: CDR1 MGHRA, CDR2 YSYEKL. The CDR3 extends over 13 amino acids.

The J gene is TRBJ2-7, the V gene TRBV5-6; TRBD2 is a possible D gene (7 bases). The CDR3 is 13 residues long. The V end was cut by 6 bases, the J end by 4 bases, with 14 bases between. The V gene's germline CDR1 is SGHDT and CDR2 YYEEEE. The CDR3 DNA follows: TGTGCCAGCAACTCGAGGGGGGGTTACGAGCAGTACTTC. Encoded protein: CASNSRGGYEQYF.

V gene TRBV18 combines with J gene TRBJ2-7, with D unresolved. Trimming took off 0 bases at V and 3 bases at J, with 9 bases between the two ends. CDR1 and CDR2 (germline): KGHSH, LQKENI. CDR3 length: 14 amino acids. The CDR3 here is CASSPPVRGYEQYF. CDR3 sequence (DNA): TGTGCCAGCTCACCACCGGTGAGAGGCTACGAGCAGTACTTC.

V gene TRBV30 combines with J gene TRBJ2-7, with D maybe TRBD1 (5 bases). Trimming pared 1 base from V and 3 bases from J, leaving 10 bases between. This CDR3 has 13 amino acids. The germline gives CDR1 GTSNPN, CDR2 SVGIG (reference sequence). CDR3 bases: TGTGCCTGGAGTGGGACAACAAGCTACGAGCAGTACTTC. The encoded protein is CAWSGTTSYEQYF.

Comment on this clone: One end of the junction varies from germline; a read error may be responsible. V and J are TRBV7-2 and TRBJ2-3; D gene unclear. Germline CDR1 reads SGHTA; CDR2 reads FQGNSA. CDR3 length equals 13 residues. The CDR3 here is CAGSPDPRDTQYF. CDR3 in DNA: TGTGCCGGCAGCCCCGACCCCAGGGATACGCAGTATTTT.

The gene calls are TRBV29-1 and TRBJ2-7, with D possibly being TRBD1 or TRBD2 (5 bases each). V was clipped by 5 bases and J by 4 bases, with 9 bases between them. Looked up from germline, CDR1 is SQVTM and CDR2 is ANQGSEA. The CDR3 covers 11 residues. DNA of the CDR3: TGCAGCGTTCTGGGACGGTACGAGCAGTACTTC. This translates into CSVLGRYEQYF.

This sequence joins TRBV18 and TRBJ1-2; possibly TRBD1 for D (5 bases). CDR1 is KGHSH, CDR2 LQKENI, per germline. The CDR3 has 16 amino acids. Between the trimmed V and J ends, which lost 5 bases and 2 bases, there was a span of 18 bases. CDR3 DNA sequence: TGTGCCAGCTCAAAACTTGAGAAAGGGGACAACTATGGCTACACCTTC. Protein product: CASSKLEKGDNYGYTF.

The chain carries TRBV4-3 and TRBJ2-7; unclear D gene. V was trimmed by 1 base and J by 4 bases, leaving 8 bases between them. Germline-derived CDR1 and CDR2 are LGHNA and YSLEER. The CDR3 is made up of 13 amino acids. The CDR3 DNA sequence: TGCGCCAGCAGCCAAGTGGTCGGTTACGAGCAGTACTTC. It is translated as CASSQVVGYEQYF.

This chain connects TRBV7-8 to TRBJ1-5; D not resolved. In germline, CDR1 is SGHVS, CDR2 FQNEAQ. The CDR3 consists of 15 residues. V shed 3 bases and J shed 0 bases, with 9 bases lying between them. In DNA form, the CDR3 reads TGTGCCAGCAGCTTTGACGGAGATAGCAATCAGCCCCAGCATTTT. Translating gives CASSFDGDSNQPQHF.

This chain connects TRBV2 to TRBJ2-1, with 10 nucleotides matching TRBD2. This CDR3 is 17 amino acids long. Trimming took 8 bases from V and 4 from J; bases not matched to a gene: 14. The germline gives CDR1 SNHLY, CDR2 FYNNEI. Here the CDR3 reads CASSYMVLAGTYNEQFF. The CDR3 DNA is TGTGCCAGCTCCTATATGGTACTAGCGGGGACTTACAATGAGCAGTTCTTC.

This chain links TRBV27 with TRBJ1-2; D is perhaps TRBD1 (5 bases). Trimming took off 2 bases at V and 2 bases at J, with 6 bases between the two ends. This CDR3 is built from 13 residues. CDR1 MNHEY and CDR2 SMNVEV come from the germline V gene (reference sequence). The CDR3 is CASSLAGNYGYTF. CDR3 nucleotide sequence: TGTGCCAGCAGTTTAGCAGGGAACTATGGCTACACCTTC.

This clone has a handful of counts. V is TRBV4-1 and J is TRBJ1-1; the D is unclear. Trimming pared 5 bases from V and 4 bases from J, leaving 20 bases between. The CDR3 spans 16 residues. CDR1 and CDR2 (germline): MGHRA, YSYEKL. In DNA form, the CDR3 reads TGCGCCAGCAGCTCCCCAGTCAAGCGAGGAAGCACTGAAGCTTTCTTT. Protein: CASSSPVKRGSTEAFF.

The chain employs TRBV6-1 and TRBJ1-1; D unresolved. With 3 bases removed from V and 3 bases from J, the gap between germline ends came to 11 bases. The CDR3 is made up of 14 amino acids. Germline-derived CDR1 and CDR2 are MNHNS and SASEGT. The CDR3 loop reads CASSDRNRYTEAFF. The CDR3 region has the DNA TGTGCCAGCAGTGACAGGAATCGGTACACTGAAGCTTTCTTT.

This sequence joins TRBV27 and TRBJ2-7; 7 positions match TRBD2. CDR1 and CDR2 (germline): MNHEY, SMNVEV (reference sequence). The CDR3 consists of 14 residues. Germline trimming cut 7 bases from V and 2 bases from J; bases unmatched to any gene: 8. This CDR3 is CASKRLALPYEQYF. For the CDR3, the DNA is TGTGCCAGCAAAAGACTAGCCCTTCCCTACGAGCAGTACTTC.

The J gene is TRBJ2-2, the V gene TRBV11-3, with D perhaps TRBD2 (5 bases). The length of the CDR3 is 15 residues. From germline, CDR1 is SGHNT and CDR2 YENEEA. Trimming took off 2 bases at V and 1 base at J, with 8 bases between the two ends. CDR3 loop: CASSLIRGNTGELFF. CDR3 nucleotide sequence: TGTGCCAGCAGCTTAATTCGGGGGAACACCGGGGAGCTGTTTTTT.

The chain recombines TRBV5-1 with TRBJ2-3; possible D gene TRBD2, 7 bases. Germline V gene sequence: CDR1 SGHRS, CDR2 YFSETQ. V dropped 0 bases and J dropped 3 bases, with 11 bases sitting between them. The CDR3 runs 15 residues. The CDR3 sequence is CASSLGGRGTDTQYF. For the CDR3, the DNA is TGCGCCAGCAGCTTGGGTGGGAGGGGGACAGATACGCAGTATTTT.

This clone was seen a handful of times. This chain links TRBV9 with TRBJ1-3; D not certain. There are 13 residues in the CDR3. V was pared by 0 bases and J by 1 base, with 2 bases between. Germline V gives CDR1 SGDLS, CDR2 YYNGEE. As DNA, the CDR3 is TGTGCCAGCAGCGTAGCTTCTGGAAACACCATATATTTT. The encoded protein is CASSVASGNTIYF.

The V and J genes are TRBV9 and TRBJ1-2; D gene uncertain. Germline CDR1 reads SGDLS; CDR2 reads YYNGEE. CDR3 size: 12 residues. The V and J ends lost 4 bases and 2 bases respectively, with 6 bases between them. CDR3 sequence: CASSLSNYGYTF. In nucleotides, the CDR3 is TGTGCCAGCAGCCTTTCCAACTATGGCTACACCTTC.

The chain links TRBV4-1 to TRBJ1-4, with TRBD1 identical over 8 bases. The V and J ends lost 4 bases and 3 bases, in that order; junction bases with no gene match: 7. CDR3 length equals 16 residues. Germline V gene data show CDR1 as MGHRA and CDR2 as YSYEKL. The CDR3 reads CASSLRDRFPNEKLFF. The CDR3 bases are TGCGCCAGCAGCCTCCGGGACAGGTTCCCTAATGAAAAACTGTTTTTT.

The genes are TRBV7-2 and TRBJ2-3; TRBD2 agrees at 9 bases. Germline V gene sequence: CDR1 SGHTA, CDR2 FQGNSA. The CDR3 totals 16 residues. The junction had 5 bases not matched to a gene; V was cut back by 0 bases and J by 4 bases. The CDR3 coding sequence is TGTGCCAGCAGCTTAGCGGCGGGGGGGCTCGCAGATACGCAGTATTTT. Translating gives CASSLAAGGLADTQYF.

V is TRBV30 and J is TRBJ2-7; tentative D call: TRBD2 (6 bases). CDR1 is GTSNPN, CDR2 SVGIG, per germline (reference sequence). V dropped 5 bases and J dropped 2 bases, with 19 bases sitting between them. This CDR3 region has 15 residues. Here the CDR3 reads CAWASAPGDTYEQYF. CDR3 in DNA: TGTGCCTGGGCATCTGCCCCGGGGGATACCTACGAGCAGTACTTC.

This clone was seen a single time. The chain uses TRBV7-2 and TRBJ2-7; a weak D match, TRBD1 (6 bases). The CDR3 totals 14 residues. Between the trimmed V and J ends, which lost 7 bases and 0 bases, there was a span of 13 bases. Germline V lookup: CDR1 SGHTA, CDR2 FQGNSA. The chain's CDR3 is CASTPTGNSYEQYF. The CDR3, as DNA: TGTGCCAGCACCCCTACAGGGAACTCCTACGAGCAGTACTTC.